These T cell receptor beta chains were read from a single sample in a study of Ad26.COV2.S vaccination and SARS-CoV-2 variants. Sequencing was performed with immunoSEQ multiplex PCR; in TCRdb, only in-frame clones are kept and a portion is missing. The sample contains 350,000 to 450,000 clones, over 80% of which appear only once. The sample consisted of peripheral blood, taken in a trial of Ad26.COV2.S vaccine versus placebo. These TCRs come from a person between 18 and 59 years old who received the Ad26.COV2.S COVID-19 vaccine or a placebo. Both conserved end residues are part of each CDR3. D genes are given only for firm matches. Not all rows give a size; the values are once, few, many and, for expanded clones, a class.

j_gene	d_gene	abundance	v_gene	CDR3nt	CDR3aa
TRBJ2-7	TRBD1	NA	TRBV29-1	TGCAGCGTATTGGGACAGAACTACGAGCAGTACTTC	CSVLGQNYEQYF
TRBJ2-7	TRBD2	NA	TRBV7-2	TGTGCCAGCAGCTCGCAGCGGGGGGTGTCCTACGAGCAGTACTTC	CASSSQRGVSYEQYF
TRBJ2-3	TRBD1	NA	TRBV5-4	TGTGCCAGCAGCCCCTTAGAGGGGGCGGATACGCAGTATTTT	CASSPLEGADTQYF
TRBJ2-1	TRBD1	NA	TRBV11-2	TGTGCCAGCAGCTTGCCGGGGGGGACAGGGGGACACACGATCTTC	CASSLPGGTGGHTIF
TRBJ2-2	TRBD2	NA	TRBV3-1/TRBV3-2	TGTGCCAGCACCCAGCGGGGGACCGGGGAGCTGTTTTTT	CASTQRGTGELFF
TRBJ1-5	TRBD1	NA	TRBV18	TGTGCCAGCCAGGGGGGATTGAATCAGCCCCAGCATTTT	CASQGGLNQPQHF
TRBJ1-6	TRBD1	NA	TRBV20-1	TGCAGTGCTAGTACGACAGGGGGCAATTCACCCCTCCACTTT	CSASTTGGNSPLHF
TRBJ2-1	TRBD2	NA	TRBV19	TGTGCCAGTAGGACAACTAGCGGGGCGTACAATGAGCAGTTCTTC	CASRTTSGAYNEQFF
TRBJ1-1	NA	NA	TRBV7-2	TGTGCCAGCAGCTTAATTGGGGGAGCCGGGACTGAAGCTTTCTTT	CASSLIGGAGTEAFF
TRBJ1-6	NA	NA	TRBV6-5	TGTGCCAGCAGTTACTCGGGAGGTTATTCACCCCTCCACTTT	CASSYSGGYSPLHF
TRBJ2-3	NA	NA	TRBV4-3	TGCGCCAGCAGCCAAGAGGACGGTACAGATACGCAGTATTTT	CASSQEDGTDTQYF
TRBJ2-5	NA	NA	TRBV7-2	TGTGCCAGCAGCTTAGGAGCAGGACTCCGAGAGACCCAGTACTTC	CASSLGAGLRETQYF
TRBJ1-4	TRBD1	once	TRBV18	TGTGCCAGCTCACCCCCCGGGACAGCTAATGAAAAACTGTTTTTT	CASSPPGTANEKLFF
TRBJ2-7	TRBD1	NA	TRBV27	TGTGCCAGCAGTTTAATCCCGGGACAGTCTCAAGAGCAGTACTTC	CASSLIPGQSQEQYF
TRBJ2-1	TRBD2	NA	TRBV5-6	TGTGCCAGCAGCCCGGGCGGTCGGGGAGGGTTTGATTATTACAATGAGCAGTTCTTC	CASSPGGRGGFDYYNEQFF
TRBJ1-4	TRBD1	few	TRBV3-1/TRBV3-2	TGTGCCAGCAGCCCTGGGACAGGGATAAGTGAAAAACTGTTTTTT	CASSPGTGISEKLFF
TRBJ2-1	NA	NA	TRBV9	TGTGCCAGCAGCGCCGCGTCGCGGGTGGTGGATGAGCAGTTCTTC	CASSAASRVVDEQFF
TRBJ2-7	NA	NA	TRBV12-3/TRBV12-4	TGTGCCAGCAGACTCGCGGGGAGCGAGCAGTACTTC	CASRLAGSEQYF
TRBJ2-2	NA	NA	TRBV19	TGTGCCAGTAGTATAGGTTATCGTGAGCTGTTTTTT	CASSIGYRELFF
TRBJ2-5	NA	NA	TRBV7-9	TGTGCCAGCAGCACAGGGCACCGTTCTCAAGAGACCCAGTACTTC	CASSTGHRSQETQYF
TRBJ2-7	NA	NA	TRBV2	TGTGCCAGCGGAAGGGATAGCTCCTACGAGCAGTACTTC	CASGRDSSYEQYF
TRBJ1-2	NA	few	TRBV6-1	TGTGCCAGCAGTGATACCATATACTATGGCTACACCTTC	CASSDTIYYGYTF
TRBJ2-3	NA	NA	TRBV2	TGTGCCAGCAAATCGGCCATTAGCACAGATACGCAGTATTTT	CASKSAISTDTQYF
TRBJ2-1	TRBD2	NA	TRBV30	TGTGCCTGGGGCTGGGGCAGCGGGGGAGGTGAGCAGTTCTTC	CAWGWGSGGGEQFF
TRBJ1-4	NA	NA	TRBV4-3	TGCGCCAGCAGCCACACCCTCCCCCCGAGGACTAATGAAAAACTGTTTTTT	CASSHTLPPRTNEKLFF
TRBJ2-1	NA	NA	TRBV5-6	TGTGCCAGCAGCTTGGGACAAGAAGTTGGTTGGAAGCAGTTCTTC	CASSLGQEVGWKQFF
TRBJ2-5	TRBD2	NA	TRBV7-8	TGTGCCAGCAGCTTTAGCGGGGCTGGCCAAGAGACCCAGTACTTC	CASSFSGAGQETQYF
TRBJ2-2	TRBD1	NA	TRBV28	TGTGCCAGCAGTTTCGGGACAGAGAACACCGGGGAGCTGTTTTTT	CASSFGTENTGELFF
TRBJ2-7	TRBD2	NA	TRBV3-1/TRBV3-2	TGTGCCAGCAGCCCGCCTAGCGGGGGGGGCTACGAGCAGTACTTC	CASSPPSGGGYEQYF
TRBJ1-5	NA	NA	TRBV19	TGTGCCAGTAGTATAACAGAGTATAGCAATCAGCCCCAGCATTTT	CASSITEYSNQPQHF
TRBJ1-2	NA	NA	TRBV28	TGTGCCAGCAGTAGGGGGGGGGAATTTTATGGCTACACCTTC	CASSRGGEFYGYTF
TRBJ2-5	TRBD2	NA	TRBV7-2	TGTGCCAGCAGCACCGGGACTAGCGGGGGGGGACAAGAGACCCAGTACTTC	CASSTGTSGGGQETQYF
TRBJ1-1	NA	NA	TRBV18	TGTGCCAGCTCATCGGTAAGGACTGAAGCTTTCTTT	CASSSVRTEAFF
TRBJ2-5	TRBD1	NA	TRBV15	TGTGCCACCAGCTGGGGACAGGGGCCACAAGAGACCCAGTACTTC	CATSWGQGPQETQYF
TRBJ2-7	NA	few	TRBV5-1	TGCGCCAGCAGCTTGGTCCACAGCTACGAGCAGTACTTC	CASSLVHSYEQYF
TRBJ1-4	TRBD1	NA	TRBV18	TGTGCCAGCTCACCAACGGGACAGTGGAATGAAAAACTGTTTTTT	CASSPTGQWNEKLFF
TRBJ1-1	NA	NA	TRBV2	TGTGCCAGCAGGGCAGGGATGAACACTGAAGCTTTCTTT	CASRAGMNTEAFF
TRBJ2-2	NA	once	TRBV11-3	TGTGCCAGCAGCTTAGGTCGACTAGTCGGCACCGGGGAGCTGTTTTTT	CASSLGRLVGTGELFF
TRBJ2-3	TRBD2	NA	TRBV27	TGTGCCAGCAGTTCAGGTTTAGGACTAGCGGGGGGGATTAGCACAGATACGCAGTATTTT	CASSSGLGLAGGISTDTQYF
TRBJ2-7	NA	few	TRBV3-1/TRBV3-2	TGTGCCAGCAGCCAGCAGGGTGTCGGTGAGCAGTACTTC	CASSQQGVGEQYF
TRBJ2-7	TRBD1	NA	TRBV7-9	TGTGCCAGCAGCTTTGGATCCGGGACAGACTACGAGCAGTACTTC	CASSFGSGTDYEQYF
TRBJ2-1	NA	NA	TRBV5-1	TGCGCCAGCAGCTTCGAGGTTGGTGAGCAGTTCTTC	CASSFEVGEQFF
TRBJ2-7	NA	NA	TRBV18	TGTGCCAGCTCACCTATTTCCTACGAGCAGTACTTC	CASSPISYEQYF
TRBJ2-3	NA	NA	TRBV6-5	TGTGCCAGCAGGGGCAGGCCAAGCACAGATACGCAGTATTTT	CASRGRPSTDTQYF
TRBJ2-7	TRBD1	NA	TRBV28	TGTGCCAGCAGTCCCCGGACAGGGACGGGAGAGCAGTACTTC	CASSPRTGTGEQYF
TRBJ1-1	NA	NA	TRBV11-2	TGTGCCAGCAGTCAAGACAGGACCGGGACTGAAGCTTTCTTT	CASSQDRTGTEAFF
TRBJ2-3	NA	NA	TRBV21-1	TGTGCCAGCAGCAGGGGAGATACGCAGTATTTT	CASSRGDTQYF
TRBJ1-1	NA	NA	TRBV6-5	TGTGCCAGCAGTCTTCTCGACGGGCGAGCTTTCTTT	CASSLLDGRAFF
TRBJ2-3	TRBD2	NA	TRBV19	TGTGCCAGTAGTACCCTGGCTAGCGGGGGGGGAGATACGCAGTATTTT	CASSTLASGGGDTQYF
TRBJ1-1	TRBD1	NA	TRBV19	TGTGCCAGTAGCACAGGGGGCCGGACTGAAGCTTTCTTT	CASSTGGRTEAFF
TRBJ2-5	NA	NA	TRBV11-3	TGTGCCAGCAGCTTAGGCAGGTACAGCCAGGAGACCCAGTACTTC	CASSLGRYSQETQYF
TRBJ1-1	NA	NA	TRBV9	TGTGCCAGCAGCGTGACCGACAGGCATAGCACTGAAGCTTTCTTT	CASSVTDRHSTEAFF